The 28 T cell receptor beta chains given below trace back to one sample, sequenced in a study of human thymus T cells (TCRdb year 2020). Libraries came from the immunoSEQ multiplex PCR assay. TCRdb stores this immuneACCESS table with in-frame sequences only. Part of the clones is absent; in the studies checked, under half of the shortfall reflects unresolved V genes, and no reason is known for the rest. For this sample there are about 60,000 clones; roughly 94% appear just once. Over 5% of the sample belongs to the ten largest clones. The material sequenced was blood. All receptors come from a boy less than two years old with a congenital heart defect but otherwise immunologically healthy.

The chain combines TRBV10-3 with TRBJ1-2; 7 bases are shared with TRBD1. The junction had 17 bases not matched to a gene; V was cut back by 3 bases and J by 7 bases. The CDR3 runs 17 residues. Germline CDR1 and CDR2: ENHRY and SYGVKD. The CDR3: CAISEVGHPGQASGYTF. The CDR3 region has the DNA TGTGCCATCAGTGAAGTGGGCCACCCCGGACAGGCGAGTGGCTACACCTTC.

The V and J genes are TRBV13 and TRBJ1-6; a possible D gene is TRBD1 (5 bases). V was pared by 5 bases and J by 6 bases, with 11 bases between. CDR3 length: 14 amino acids. Germline V CDR1 and CDR2: PRHDT, FYEKMQ (reference sequence). CDR3 DNA: TGTGCCAGCAGCCTCGGGGCCACTAATTCACCCCTCCACTTT. This sequence encodes CASSLGATNSPLHF.

CDR3 sequence: CASSVTSSSEQFF. The CDR3 nucleotides are TGTGCCAGCAGCGTAACTAGCTCGAGTGAGCAGTTCTTC. The chain is built from TRBV7-2 and TRBJ2-1; D is perhaps TRBD2 (6 bases). The length of the CDR3 is 13 residues. V was pared by 5 bases and J by 9 bases, with 14 bases between. Germline V CDR1 and CDR2: SGHTA, FQGNSA.

V and J are TRBV4-2 and TRBJ2-7; 16 bases map to TRBD2. The CDR3 loop spans 19 amino acids. The germline V gene encodes CDR1 LGHNA and CDR2 YNFKEQ. After removal of 1 base from V and 0 bases from J, the junction contained 6 bases not matched to a gene. Here the CDR3 DNA reads TGTGCCAGCAGCCAAGCCCCGGGACTAGCGGGGGGGTTCTCCTACGAGCAGTACTTC. Residues: CASSQAPGLAGGFSYEQYF.

The rearrangement uses TRBV7-2 and TRBJ1-2; 10 positions match TRBD1. With V trimmed by 4 bases and J by 0 bases, 5 bases remained unmatched. The CDR3 covers 16 residues. Germline CDR1 SGHTA, CDR2 FQGNSA. The CDR3 sequence is CASSWDRGSPNYGYTF. The CDR3 DNA reads as TGTGCCAGCAGCTGGGACAGGGGCTCTCCTAACTATGGCTACACCTTC.

The chain recombines TRBV6-6 with TRBJ2-7; 7 nucleotides agree with TRBD1. After removal of 4 bases from V and 3 bases from J, the junction contained 3 bases not matched to a gene. This CDR3 has 13 residues. The germline V gene encodes CDR1 MNHNY and CDR2 SVGAGI (reference sequence). CDR3 residues: CASSSGQLYEQYF. The DNA of the CDR3 is TGTGCCAGCAGTTCGGGACAGCTCTACGAGCAGTACTTC.

Remarks on this clone: An end of the junction does not agree with germline; a read error may underlie this. J is TRBJ1-3 and V is TRBV19, with D possibly TRBD1 on 5 matching bases. Germline lookup yields CDR1 LNHDA and CDR2 SQIVND (reference sequence). This CDR3 region has 14 residues. DNA for the CDR3: TGTGCTAGTACCCATGGGGGTGGCGGAAACACCATATATTTT. It translates to CASTHGGGGNTIYF.

The V gene is TRBV28, the J gene TRBJ2-5; no definite D call. CDR1 MDHEN and CDR2 SYDVKM come from the germline V gene. This CDR3 is built from 13 residues. V dropped 4 bases and J dropped 5 bases, with 11 bases sitting between them. The CDR3 DNA follows: TGTGCCAGCAGTTCGACCACCTTCGAGACCCAGTACTTC. This sequence encodes CASSSTTFETQYF.

This chain links TRBV11-2 with TRBJ2-1; 10 bases line up with TRBD2. The germline CDR1 and CDR2 sequences are SGHAT and FQNNGV. V lost 2 bases to trimming and J lost 8 bases; unmatched junction nucleotides: 6. The CDR3 consists of 15 residues. In nucleotides, the CDR3 is TGTGCCAGCAGCTTATTTCGAGCGGGAGGGTATGAGCAGTTCTTC. Encoded protein: CASSLFRAGGYEQFF.

The chain employs TRBV4-1 and TRBJ2-1, with TRBD2 matching over 13 bases. CDR1 is MGHRA, CDR2 YSYEKL, per germline. J was trimmed by 0 bases and V by 1 base; bases with no gene match: 0. The CDR3 runs to 17 residues. In DNA, the CDR3 is TGCGCCAGCAGCCAAGGGACTAGCGGGAGCTCCTACAATGAGCAGTTCTTC. Protein sequence: CASSQGTSGSSYNEQFF.

This chain connects TRBV7-2 to TRBJ2-3; the match to TRBD2 covers 13 bases. This CDR3 comprises 18 residues. V trimming: 2 bases; J trimming: 0 bases; junction bases outside the gene matches: 5. Looked up from germline, CDR1 is SGHTA and CDR2 is FQGNSA. CDR3 sequence (DNA): TGTGCCAGCAGCTTAAAACTAGCGGGGGGGCTTAGCACAGATACGCAGTATTTT. This gives the protein CASSLKLAGGLSTDTQYF.

The chain uses TRBV27 and TRBJ2-7; possibly TRBD1 or TRBD2 for D (5 bases each). Germline CDR1 is MNHEY and CDR2 is SMNVEV (reference sequence). The CDR3 length is 15 residues. Trimming removed 7 bases at V and 0 bases at J, with 16 bases between. The CDR3 here is CASTHRWGNSYEQYF. DNA for the CDR3: TGTGCCAGCACTCACCGGTGGGGGAACTCCTACGAGCAGTACTTC.

The rearrangement links TRBV5-8 to TRBJ1-5; D may be TRBD1 (5 bases). V dropped 0 bases and J dropped 3 bases, with 10 bases sitting between them. The CDR3 spans 15 residues. Germline V CDR1 and CDR2: SGHTS, YDEGEE. In DNA, the CDR3 is TGTGCCAGCAGCTTGGGACAGACGCCCAATCAGCCCCAGCATTTT. Its translation: CASSLGQTPNQPQHF.

This chain joins TRBV6-4 and TRBJ2-1; possible D gene TRBD2, 6 bases. Germline assignment: CDR1 MRHNA and CDR2 SNTAGT. Trimming left V 6 bases short and J 3 bases short, with 12 bases between. This CDR3 contains 14 residues. The CDR3 DNA sequence: TGTGCCAGCAGAACCCGGGACTTCTACAATGAGCAGTTCTTC. Translation: CASRTRDFYNEQFF.

This rearrangement joins TRBV7-8 to TRBJ1-1; D gene ambiguous. The length of the CDR3 is 15 residues. V shed 7 bases and J shed 4 bases, with 19 bases lying between them. Germline V lookup: CDR1 SGHVS, CDR2 FQNEAQ. CDR3 DNA sequence: TGTGCCAGCACTTTGCGGGCCCAGCATGGCACTGAAGCTTTCTTT. As protein: CASTLRAQHGTEAFF.

The chain uses TRBV25-1 and TRBJ2-3; D ambiguous. The CDR3 spans 16 residues. V shed 6 bases and J shed 2 bases, with 18 bases lying between them. CDR1 and CDR2 (germline): MGHDK, SYGVNS. This CDR3 reads CASRGNSPLFTDTQYF. The CDR3 region has the DNA TGTGCCAGCAGGGGGAATAGCCCCTTATTCACAGATACGCAGTATTTT.

The chain is built from TRBV6-1 and TRBJ2-5; 7 bases are shared with TRBD1. V was clipped by 5 bases and J by 4 bases; unmatched bases: 4. The length of the CDR3 is 13 residues. Per germline, CDR1 MNHNS and CDR2 SASEGT. Here the CDR3 DNA reads TGTGCCAGCAGTCGAGGGGGCGTAGAGACCCAGTACTTC. Its protein is CASSRGGVETQYF.

The rearrangement uses TRBV18 and TRBJ1-2, with D uncertain. V lost 6 bases, J lost 6 bases, and 14 bases lay in between. CDR3 size: 13 residues. From germline, CDR1 is KGHSH and CDR2 LQKENI. CDR3 sequence (DNA): TGTGCCAGCTCCCCATTGAGGATGGATGGCTACACCTTC. This translates into CASSPLRMDGYTF.

This clone was counted a single time. The CDR3 spells CASSSGLLNTEAFF. DNA for the CDR3: TGTGCCAGCAGCTCGGGACTCCTGAACACTGAAGCTTTCTTT. The rearrangement links TRBV5-8 to TRBJ1-1; perhaps TRBD1 as D (5 bases). The CDR3 contains 14 residues. Trimming cost V 3 bases and J 0 bases, with 9 bases left between them. The germline CDR1 and CDR2 sequences are SGHTS and YDEGEE.

The CDR3 DNA reads as TGTGCCAGCAGTTTATCCCGGACAAAGGGCTACACCTTC. Its translation is CASSLSRTKGYTF. The chain employs TRBV27 and TRBJ1-2, with D perhaps matching TRBD1 (5 bases). V was clipped by 0 bases and J by 8 bases, with 10 bases between them. Per the germline V gene, CDR1 is MNHEY and CDR2 is SMNVEV (reference sequence). The CDR3 has 13 amino acids.

The V and J genes are TRBV10-3 and TRBJ2-1, with 10 bases identical to TRBD2. Germline V gene sequence: CDR1 ENHRY, CDR2 SYGVKD. The CDR3 totals 17 residues. The junction had 6 bases not matched to a gene; V was cut back by 4 bases and J by 0 bases. The CDR3 spells CAISGTSGVGSYNEQFF. The CDR3 nucleotides are TGTGCCATCAGTGGGACTAGCGGAGTGGGCTCCTACAATGAGCAGTTCTTC.

The rearrangement uses TRBV19 and TRBJ2-1; 7 bases align to TRBD2. This CDR3 spans 15 amino acids. From germline, CDR1 is LNHDA and CDR2 SQIVND (reference sequence). The V gene end was trimmed by 7 bases and the J gene end by 1 base; junction bases not matched to a gene: 7. The CDR3 protein is CASTHGGSSYNEQFF. Here the CDR3 DNA reads TGTGCCAGTACTCATGGCGGGAGTTCCTACAATGAGCAGTTCTTC. The full variable domain, with the rest looked up from reference TRBV19 and TRBJ2-1, is DGGITQSPKYLFRKEGQNVTLSCEQNLNHDAMYWYRQDPGQGLRLIYYSQIVNDFQKGDIAEGYSVSREKKESFPLTVTSAQKNPTAFYLCASTHGGSSYNEQFFGPGTRLTVL.

V usage is TRBV18 and J usage is TRBJ1-3, with D tentatively TRBD1 (5 bases). The CDR3 sequence is 16 residues long. Trimming pared 3 bases from V and 2 bases from J, leaving 14 bases between. Germline-derived CDR1 and CDR2 are KGHSH and LQKENI. In DNA, the CDR3 is TGTGCCAGCTCACCCTGGCAGGGTGATACTGGAAACACCATATATTTT. Its translation is CASSPWQGDTGNTIYF. Drawing the rest from reference TRBV18 and TRBJ1-3, the complete variable domain is NAGVMQNPRHLVRRRGQEARLRCSPMKGHSHVYWYRQLPEEGLKFMVYLQKENIIDESGMPKERFSAEFPKEGPSILRIQQVVRGDSAAYFCASSPWQGDTGNTIYFGEGSWLTVV.

The chain carries TRBV4-3 and TRBJ2-3; 8 nucleotides match TRBD2. The CDR3 is made up of 17 amino acids. Germline lookup yields CDR1 LGHNA and CDR2 YSLEER. V dropped 0 bases and J dropped 4; count of bases not matched to a gene: 9. Here the CDR3 reads CASSQDGGRGAPDTQYF. The CDR3 DNA reads TGCGCCAGCAGCCAAGATGGGGGGCGGGGGGCTCCAGATACGCAGTATTTT.

The V call is TRBV7-2, the J call TRBJ1-4; D not certain. Germline lookup yields CDR1 SGHTA and CDR2 FQGNSA. The V end was cut by 1 base, the J end by 3 bases, with 9 bases between. CDR3 length: 15 residues. The CDR3 protein is CASSLEGGPNEKLFF. The CDR3 bases are TGTGCCAGCAGCTTAGAGGGAGGCCCTAATGAAAAACTGTTTTTT.

The chain has TRBV28 and TRBJ2-1; 7 bases map to TRBD2. CDR3 size: 14 residues. The J segment lost 8 bases and the V segment lost 3 bases, leaving 7 bases of the junction unmatched. CDR1 and CDR2 from the germline V gene are MDHEN and SYDVKM. CDR3 in amino acids: CASSFFGRGDEQFF. CDR3 nucleotide sequence: TGTGCCAGCAGTTTTTTTGGGAGGGGAGATGAGCAGTTCTTC.

Details on this clone: Because the CDR3 is missing its conserved closing phenylalanine or tryptophan, this is likely a read error. V is TRBV5-4 and J is TRBJ1-2; D ambiguous. The V end lost 4 bases, the J end lost 2 bases, and 6 bases lay between the germline ends. The CDR3 has 12 residues. Germline V gene data show CDR1 as SGHNT and CDR2 as YYREEE (reference sequence). The CDR3 spells CASSGDNYGYTL. The CDR3 DNA follows: TGTGCCAGCAGCGGAGACAACTATGGCTACACCCTC.

This chain connects TRBV6-1 to TRBJ2-7, with D possibly TRBD2 on 7 matching bases. The V gene's germline CDR1 is MNHNS and CDR2 SASEGT. V lost 4 bases and J 2 bases, leaving 18 bases between the germline ends. This CDR3 contains 16 residues. This CDR3 reads CASSVRGATGAYEQYF. CDR3 bases: TGTGCCAGCAGTGTACGGGGGGCGACAGGAGCCTACGAGCAGTACTTC.